This TCR beta chain was found in a study of T-cell reconstitution after alpha-beta-depleted transplantation in children. This clonotype has just a few counts. Preparation of the TCRbeta library was carried out with unique molecular identifiers. One entry per CDR3 protein results from TCRdb running MiXCR on the PCR reads. Of 400,000 to 500,000 distinct CDR3 sequences detected, under 13% appear once; the ten largest clones hold nearly 5.5%. Germline CDR1 reads DFQATT; CDR2 reads SNEGSKA (reference sequence). The germline V and J ends were trimmed by 0 bases and 2 bases, with 11 bases remaining between them. The CDR3 contains 15 residues.

The sample here was PBMCs from the stem cell graft donor, taken from the stem cell graft. This rearrangement joins TRBV20-1 to TRBJ1-5, with TRBD1 as a possible D gene (6 bases). The sequence came from a human donor who donated a stem cell graft to a child with acute myeloid leukemia. Here the CDR3 reads CSARDRGWGNQPQHF. The DNA of the CDR3 is TGCAGTGCTAGAGATAGGGGGTGGGGCAATCAGCCCCAGCATTTT.